The text below deals with one T cell receptor beta chain. Germline loops: CDR1 KGHSH, CDR2 LQKENI. V lost 4 bases and J 4 bases, leaving 12 bases between the germline ends. CDR3 size: 14 residues. This entry comes from a study of shared clonotypes between healthy human individuals. Genomic DNA of every subset was divided equally among multiple immunoSEQ plates. Assay: immunoSEQ multiplex PCR; the TCRdb copy retains only in-frame clones and omits some. Among 2 million to 2.5 million clones, around 93% were seen once, and the ten largest hold about 0.41%. What was sequenced was naive CD4+ T cells from PBMCs. Subset given: CD45RA+ positively selected. This rearrangement joins TRBV18 to TRBJ2-3, with D possibly matching TRBD2 (6 bases). This clonotype was obtained from a man in his late teens or twenties in good health. Some clones in this sample may be carry-over from other donors' samples. CDR3: CASSLGLFPDTQYF. CDR3 DNA sequence: TGTGCCAGCTCACTTGGACTATTCCCAGATACGCAGTATTTT.